The 2 T cell receptor beta chains below were found in one sample sequenced in a study of identical twins. TCRdb passed the 5' RACE reads through MiXCR, listing each CDR3 protein once. The sample records 640,000 or so distinct CDR3 sequences, roughly 6% being singletons. Sequencing was carried out using naive T cells sorted from blood. The receptors derive from a man younger than 35 in good health.

This clonotype appeared a few times. This chain joins TRBV7-9 and TRBJ2-7; either TRBD1 or TRBD2 may fit D (6 bases each). The germline V and J ends were trimmed by 2 bases and 5 bases, with 10 bases remaining between them. Looked up from germline, CDR1 is SEHNR and CDR2 is FQNEAQ (reference sequence). CDR3 size: 13 residues. The CDR3 DNA sequence: TGTGCCAGCAGCTTACCGGGGGCCAACGAGCAGTACTTC. Translation: CASSLPGANEQYF.

This clonotype occurred many times. V usage is TRBV20-1 and J usage is TRBJ2-5; D is uncertain. The ends were cut back, 5 bases at V and 0 bases at J, with 13 bases in the middle. The germline CDR1 and CDR2 sequences are DFQATT and SNEGSKA (reference sequence). The CDR3 extends over 14 amino acids. As DNA, the CDR3 is TGCAGTGCTTTTCGAGGCTCCAACCAAGAGACCCAGTACTTC. This sequence encodes CSAFRGSNQETQYF.